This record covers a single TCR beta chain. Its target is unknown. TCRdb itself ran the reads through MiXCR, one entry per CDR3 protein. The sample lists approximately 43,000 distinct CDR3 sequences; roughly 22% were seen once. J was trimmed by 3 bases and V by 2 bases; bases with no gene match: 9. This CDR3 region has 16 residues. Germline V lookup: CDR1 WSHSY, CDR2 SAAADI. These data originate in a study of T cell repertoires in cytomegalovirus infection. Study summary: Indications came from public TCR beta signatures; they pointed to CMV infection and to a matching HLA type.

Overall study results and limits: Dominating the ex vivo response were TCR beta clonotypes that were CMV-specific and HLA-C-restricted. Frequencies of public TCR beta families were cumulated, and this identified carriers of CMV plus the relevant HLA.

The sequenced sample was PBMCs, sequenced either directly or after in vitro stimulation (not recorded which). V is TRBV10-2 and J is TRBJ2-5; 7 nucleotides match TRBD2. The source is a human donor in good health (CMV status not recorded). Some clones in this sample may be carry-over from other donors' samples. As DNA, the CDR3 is TGCGCCAGCAGTGAGCTGGGCCTAGCGGAGAAAGAGACCCAGTACTTC. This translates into CASSELGLAEKETQYF.